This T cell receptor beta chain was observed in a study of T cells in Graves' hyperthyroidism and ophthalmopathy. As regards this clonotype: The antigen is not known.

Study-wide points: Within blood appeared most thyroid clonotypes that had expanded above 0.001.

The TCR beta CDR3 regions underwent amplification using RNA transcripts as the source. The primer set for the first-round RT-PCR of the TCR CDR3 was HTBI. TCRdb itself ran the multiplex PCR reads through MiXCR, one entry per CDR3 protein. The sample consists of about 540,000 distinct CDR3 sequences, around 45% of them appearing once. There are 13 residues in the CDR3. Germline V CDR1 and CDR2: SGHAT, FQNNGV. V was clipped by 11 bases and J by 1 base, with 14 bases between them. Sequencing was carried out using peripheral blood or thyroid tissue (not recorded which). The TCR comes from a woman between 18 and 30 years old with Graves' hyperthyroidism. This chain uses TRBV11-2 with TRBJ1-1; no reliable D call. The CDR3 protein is CAWSVHGNTEAFF. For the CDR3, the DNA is TGTGCCTGGAGTGTACATGGGAACACTGAAGCTTTCTTT.